The 15 T cell receptor beta chains given below trace back to one sample, sequenced in a study of tumor and adjacent non-tumor tissue in lung cancer. TCRbeta libraries were built with three rounds of nested PCR, modified from ARM-PCR. TCRdb re-called the multiplex PCR reads with MiXCR, one entry per CDR3 protein. Counted here are around 80,000 distinct CDR3 sequences, 76% occurring once; the ten biggest clones make up 40%. The template was RNA from unsorted bulk tissue. More than 3 cm separated this lung sample from the edge of the tumor. Material for sequencing was distant non-tumor lung tissue. The receptors here all came from a man aged 70-80 years with non-small cell lung cancer.

About this clonotype: Mismatch with germline at one junction end may stem from a read error. The genes are TRBV10-3 and TRBJ1-4; no definite D call. The CDR3 is made up of 11 amino acids. Germline-derived CDR1 and CDR2 are ENHRY and SYGVKD. For the CDR3, the DNA is TGTGCCATCAGTGAGGGTGAAAAACTGCTTTTT. This codes for CAISEGEKLLF.

The count of this clonotype is one. The chain has TRBV29-1 and TRBJ2-5; 7 bases agree with TRBD1. The CDR3 runs 13 residues. V lost 6 bases and J lost 7; bases outside the gene matches: 11. CDR1 and CDR2 from the germline V gene are SQVTM and ANQGSEA. DNA for the CDR3: TGCAGCGTCGGGACAGTGGATTTGGGGACCCAGTACTTC. Translation gives CSVGTVDLGTQYF.

About this clonotype: One end of the junction does not line up with germline, which may come from a read error. The chain has TRBV11-2 and TRBJ2-7, with D possibly being TRBD2 (6 bases). Germline CDR1 reads SGHAT; CDR2 reads FQNNGV. The CDR3 loop spans 14 amino acids. CDR3 DNA: TGTTCCAGCAGGTTAGTTGCGGGGACCTACGAGCAGTACTTC. Translation gives CSSRLVAGTYEQYF.

As regards this clonotype: At one end the junction does not follow the germline gene, possibly because of a read error. This chain connects TRBV6-2 or TRBV6-3 to TRBJ1-2; 7 nucleotides align to TRBD1. CDR3 length: 14 residues. Germline CDR1 is MNHEY and CDR2 is SVGEGT. In DNA, the CDR3 is TGTGCCAGCAGTACGGACAGGACTGACTATGGGTACACCTTC. Encoded protein: CASSTDRTDYGYTF.

By frequency in the sample, this clonotype is large. This chain joins TRBV29-1 and TRBJ2-7; D is tentatively TRBD1 or TRBD2 (5 bases each). The V gene's germline CDR1 is SQVTM and CDR2 ANQGSEA. This CDR3 is 12 amino acids long. Trimming pared 7 bases from V and 6 bases from J, leaving 16 bases between. The CDR3: CSAWGTNPEQYF. CDR3 DNA: TGCAGCGCCTGGGGGACGAACCCCGAGCAGTACTTC.

Concerning this clonotype: The conserved closing phenylalanine or tryptophan is absent in this CDR3, likely reflecting a read error. It is unclear where the CDR3 begins or ends on the DNA, so no DNA is shown, and the CDR3 is as TCRdb lists it. The chain recombines TRBV28 with TRBJ2-7; the table assigns TRBD2, which was not confirmed against the DNA. Germline values: CDR1 MDHEN, CDR2 SYDVKM. Both ends counted, the CDR3 spans 14 residues. The CDR3 here is CASSFLRESAEQYS.

Worth noting for this clonotype: The junction and the germline gene differ at one end; a read error may be behind it. The chain employs TRBV20-1 and TRBJ2-7; TRBD1 might be the D (5 bases). The CDR3 extends over 14 amino acids. Germline V gene lookup returns CDR1 DFQATT and CDR2 SNEGSKA (reference sequence). CDR3 coding DNA: TGCAATGCTAGACCCATCGGCAGGGACTACGAGCAGTACTTC. This encodes CNARPIGRDYEQYF.

As for this clonotype: The missing conserved phenylalanine or tryptophan at the end of this CDR3 makes a read error likely. V and J are TRBV12-3 or TRBV12-4 and TRBJ2-3; 9 positions match TRBD2. The CDR3 spans 16 residues. Trimming took 5 bases from V and 2 from J; bases not matched to a gene: 8. This CDR3 reads CASSMGLAAYTDTQYV. In DNA form, the CDR3 reads TGTGCCAGCAGTATGGGACTAGCAGCCTACACAGATACGCAGTATGTT.

This clonotype was observed many times. J is TRBJ1-2 and V is TRBV6-5, with TRBD1 matching 8 bases. The CDR3 sequence is 15 residues long. Trimming at V came to 5 bases and at J to 3 bases, leaving 8 bases not matched to a gene. Germline values: CDR1 MNHEY, CDR2 SVGAGI. CDR3 bases: TGTGCCAGCAGTAATCAGGGGGCCGATCACTATGGCTACACCTTC. It translates to CASSNQGADHYGYTF.

The V gene is TRBV11-3, the J gene TRBJ2-7, with D perhaps given as TRBD1 or TRBD2 (6 bases each). This CDR3 comprises 18 residues. With 1 base removed from V and 2 bases from J, the gap between germline ends came to 21 bases. The V gene's germline CDR1 is SGHNT and CDR2 YENEEA. CDR3 nucleotides: TGTGCCAGCAGCTTAGCGGGGACTGGGGGCTCTATGACCTACGAGCAGTACGTC. This gives the protein CASSLAGTGGSMTYEQYV.

A note on this clonotype: This may come from a read error, since a much larger clone is one base off. The chain combines TRBV20-1 with TRBJ2-2; D is perhaps TRBD2 (5 bases). Germline CDR1 DFQATT, CDR2 SNEGSKA (reference sequence). The CDR3 spans 14 residues. The chain's CDR3 is CSTRELGDTGELFF. The CDR3 nucleotides read TGCAGTACTAGAGAGTTGGGAGACACCGGGGAGCTGTTTTTT.

This clonotype has only a few counts. A read error is possible here, since a much larger clone lies one base away. The rearrangement uses TRBV4-2 and TRBJ1-2; D not certain. From germline, CDR1 is LGHNA and CDR2 YNFKEQ. The CDR3 totals 14 residues. This chain's CDR3 is CASSQDGTNYVYTF. The CDR3 nucleotides are TGTGCCAGCAGCCAAGACGGTACTAACTATGTCTACACCTTC.

This clonotype has just one count. CDR3 loop: CSARGGGEAFF. CDR3 bases: TGCAGTGCTAGAGGGGGAGGGGAAGCTTTCTTT. This rearrangement joins TRBV20-1 to TRBJ1-1; D is unresolved. Deletions cut 1 base from V and 8 bases from J, with 8 bases between. The CDR3 extends over 11 amino acids. CDR1 is DFQATT, CDR2 SNEGSKA, per germline (reference sequence).

A remark on this clonotype: The final CDR3 position lacks the conserved phenylalanine or tryptophan, pointing to a likely read error. The V and J genes are TRBV12-3 or TRBV12-4 and TRBJ2-2; D unclear. This CDR3 region has 15 residues. Written as DNA, the CDR3 is TGTGACAACAGTCCCCAACAAGGGAACGCCGGGGAGCTGTTTGTT. Residues: CDNSPQQGNAGELFV.

Concerning this clonotype itself: Sequence at one end of the junction differs from germline and may be a read error. The J gene is TRBJ1-2, the V gene TRBV11-1, with 8 bases aligning to TRBD1. Looked up from germline, CDR1 is SGHAT and CDR2 is FQDESV (reference sequence). The CDR3 consists of 16 residues. CDR3 residues: CDSSDGQGQTSYVFTF. The DNA for the CDR3 is TGTGACAGCAGCGACGGACAGGGACAAACCTCTTATGTCTTCACCTTC.